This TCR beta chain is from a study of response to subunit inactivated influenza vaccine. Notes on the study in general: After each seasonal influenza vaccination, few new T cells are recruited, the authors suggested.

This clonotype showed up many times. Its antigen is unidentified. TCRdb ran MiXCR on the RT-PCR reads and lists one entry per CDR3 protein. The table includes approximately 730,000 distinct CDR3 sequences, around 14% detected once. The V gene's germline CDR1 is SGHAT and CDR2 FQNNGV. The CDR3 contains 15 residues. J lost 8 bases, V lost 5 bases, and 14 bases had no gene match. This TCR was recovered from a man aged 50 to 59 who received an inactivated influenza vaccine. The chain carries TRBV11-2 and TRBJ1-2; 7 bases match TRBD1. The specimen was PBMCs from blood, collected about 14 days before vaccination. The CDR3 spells CASSLNDRELFGYTF. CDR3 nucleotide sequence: TGTGCCAGCAGCCTAAACGACAGGGAACTATTCGGCTACACCTTC.